The clone carrying this T cell receptor beta chain was detected many times. Its antigen is undetermined. The data were taken from a study of T cells in Graves' hyperthyroidism and ophthalmopathy. General study findings and limits: With a median lead of roughly 6.2 months before onset, the model predicted ophthalmopathy.

RNA transcripts provided the source from which TCR beta CDR3 regions were amplified. The HTBI primer set drove a first-round RT-PCR of the TCR CDR3. MiXCR, applied by TCRdb to the multiplex PCR reads, yields one record per CDR3 protein. The repertoire includes a few hundred thousand distinct CDR3 sequences, about 15% of them detected once, and 32% sits in the top ten. This CDR3 region has 13 residues. Trimming shortened V by 5 bases and J by 5 bases, and 15 bases separated the two germline ends. Germline V gene lookup returns CDR1 GTSNPN and CDR2 SVGIG (reference sequence). Specimen: blood. The genes are TRBV30 and TRBJ1-2; a possible D gene is TRBD1 (6 bases). This TCR derives from a woman aged 30 to 39 with Graves' hyperthyroidism. The CDR3, as DNA: TGTGCCTGGGAGGACAGCCAATCTTATGGCTACACCTTC. Residues: CAWEDSQSYGYTF.